Below are 21 T cell receptor beta chains sequenced from a single sample in a study of blood T cells in healthy people across ages. A second roughly 6 to 11 cycle PCR used barcoded and J-beta primers. TCRdb independently ran MiXCR on the 5' RACE reads; one entry per CDR3 protein. The data show fewer than 800,000 distinct CDR3 sequences, 20% to 25% seen once. These data were also filed under a second study, of T cells of mothers and their children.

The sample comprised blood. The receptors stem from a boy aged 5 to 17 in good health.

The CDR3 nucleotides are TGTGCCACCAGTGATACCGGGACAGGTGATGGCTACACCTTC. It yields the protein CATSDTGTGDGYTF. This chain links TRBV24-1 with TRBJ1-2; 8 bases match TRBD1. V shed 3 bases and J 6 bases; nucleotides not matched to a gene: 5. The CDR3 has 14 amino acids. The germline gives CDR1 KGHDR, CDR2 SFDVKD.

This chain joins TRBV11-2 and TRBJ1-3; no firm D call. The CDR3 has 14 residues. CDR1 and CDR2 (germline): SGHAT, FQNNGV. The V gene lost 7 bases and the J gene lost 0 bases, with 10 bases spanning the gap. The CDR3 coding sequence is TGTGCCAGCACCTTCCGATCCTCTGGAAACACCATATATTTT. Amino acids: CASTFRSSGNTIYF. The whole variable domain, remainder taken from reference TRBV11-2 and TRBJ1-3, is EAGVAQSPRYKIIEKRQSVAFWCNPISGHATLYWYQQILGQGPKLLIQFQNNGVVDDSQLPKDRFSAERLKGVDSTLKIQPAKLEDSAVYLCASTFRSSGNTIYFGEGSWLTVV.

The chain uses TRBV3-1 and TRBJ2-1, with TRBD2 matching 14 bases. CDR1 and CDR2 from the germline V gene are LGHDT and YNNKEL (reference sequence). With 4 bases clipped from V and 3 bases from J, the junction kept 5 bases outside the gene matches. The length of the CDR3 is 17 residues. The CDR3 loop reads CASSRGLAGDLYNEQFF. CDR3 sequence (DNA): TGTGCCAGCAGCCGGGGACTAGCGGGAGACCTCTACAATGAGCAGTTCTTC.

The chain carries TRBV27 and TRBJ2-5; 10 bases line up with TRBD2. The last part of the DNA fits TRBJ2-1 better; the J call may be wrong. CDR3 size: 16 residues. Germline-derived CDR1 and CDR2 are MNHEY and SMNVEV (reference sequence). The CDR3, as DNA: TGTGCCAGCAGTTTTGGGCTAGCGGGGGCCTACAATGAGCAGTTCTTC. Its protein product is CASSFGLAGAYNEQFF.

Only a few counts were recorded for this clonotype. This chain connects TRBV7-6 to TRBJ2-5, with unresolved D. Germline V gives CDR1 SGHVS, CDR2 FNYEAQ. CDR3 length: 14 residues. Trimming took 5 bases from V and 4 from J, leaving 14 bases between them. CDR3 DNA sequence: TGTGCCAGCAGCCTGGCCGGGCAGCCAGAGACCCAGTACTTC. Translated: CASSLAGQPETQYF.

This sequence joins TRBV6-1 and TRBJ2-5; 11 nucleotides line up with TRBD2. The CDR3 runs to 16 residues. The germline V gene has CDR1 MNHNS and CDR2 SASEGT. V gave up 3 bases and J gave up 3 bases; unmatched junction bases: 6. The CDR3 DNA sequence: TGTGCCAGCAGTGATTGGGTAGCGGGGGGGAAAGAGACCCAGTACTTC. It codes for CASSDWVAGGKETQYF.

Only a few counts were recorded for this clonotype. The genes are TRBV6-2 or TRBV6-3 and TRBJ2-7; D not resolved. CDR1 and CDR2 (germline): MNHEY, SVGEGT. V lost 4 bases and J lost 2, with 9 bases in between. The CDR3 runs 13 residues. CDR3 sequence (DNA): TGTGCCAGCAGTTTCGGATTCCCCTACGAGCAGTACTTC. Protein product: CASSFGFPYEQYF.

The chain recombines TRBV6-2 or TRBV6-3 with TRBJ1-5; weak D call: TRBD1 (5 bases). CDR1 and CDR2 (germline): MNHEY, SVGEGT. Trimming removed 2 bases at V and 4 bases at J, with 12 bases between. The CDR3 contains 15 residues. CDR3 nucleotide sequence: TGTGCCAGCAGTTACGGATGGGGCCGTAATCAGCCCCAGCATTTT. Amino acid sequence: CASSYGWGRNQPQHF.

This clonotype qualifies as medium-sized. The gene calls are TRBV5-1 and TRBJ2-7; D not resolved. V lost 4 bases, J lost 7 bases, and 21 bases lay in between. The CDR3 is 15 amino acids. Germline V gives CDR1 SGHRS, CDR2 YFSETQ. The CDR3 spells CASSTLAPGKTEQYF. As DNA, the CDR3 is TGCGCCAGCAGCACCCTGGCCCCCGGAAAAACAGAGCAGTACTTC.

The V gene is TRBV6-2 or TRBV6-3, the J gene TRBJ2-7; a possible D gene is TRBD2 (5 bases). Germline CDR1 is MNHEY and CDR2 is SVGEGT. The length of the CDR3 is 17 residues. The V end was cut by 0 bases, the J end by 1 base, with 16 bases between. The CDR3 loop reads CASSYSSGGRLSYEQYF. The CDR3 DNA sequence: TGTGCCAGCAGTTACTCGAGCGGTGGGAGATTATCCTACGAGCAGTACTTC.

There are a few counts of this clonotype. CDR3 loop: CASSLPSASTDTQYF. DNA for the CDR3: TGTGCCAGCAGCTTACCTTCAGCTAGCACAGATACGCAGTATTTT. The chain is built from TRBV7-9 and TRBJ2-3; D is ambiguous. V gave up 2 bases and J gave up 0 bases, with 9 bases separating them. The germline CDR1 and CDR2 sequences are SEHNR and FQNEAQ (reference sequence). The CDR3 sequence is 15 residues long.

This sequence joins TRBV2 and TRBJ2-5, with D perhaps TRBD1 or TRBD2 (5 bases each). Germline values: CDR1 SNHLY, CDR2 FYNNEI. This CDR3 has 15 residues. The V end lost 11 bases, the J end lost 2 bases, and 21 bases lay between the germline ends. The CDR3, as DNA: TGTGCCGCAGGGAGAGGGCTGACAGATCAAGAGACCCAGTACTTC. It specifies CAAGRGLTDQETQYF.

The chain combines TRBV7-9 with TRBJ2-5; 7 nucleotides align to TRBD2. Per the germline V gene, CDR1 is SEHNR and CDR2 is FQNEAQ (reference sequence). The CDR3 covers 13 residues. J lost 13 bases, V lost 1 base, and 9 bases had no gene match. The CDR3 DNA reads TGTGCCAGCAGCTTAGAGGAGCGGGACCGTTTGTACTTC. It encodes CASSLEERDRLYF.

The chain combines TRBV28 with TRBJ2-3; D not certain. The CDR3 length is 12 residues. Germline-derived CDR1 and CDR2 are MDHEN and SYDVKM. The V and J ends lost 5 bases and 6 bases respectively, with 9 bases between them. This chain's CDR3 is CASSEDTDTQYF. The CDR3 DNA reads as TGTGCCAGCAGTGAAGATACGGATACGCAGTATTTT.

CDR3 residues: CASSEMGGGPNTGELFF. The CDR3 DNA reads as TGTGCCAGCAGTGAAATGGGGGGGGGCCCGAACACCGGGGAGCTGTTTTTT. This chain uses TRBV2 with TRBJ2-2, with a weak D call TRBD2 (7 bases). CDR3 length: 17 amino acids. The germline gives CDR1 SNHLY, CDR2 FYNNEI. V was pared by 2 bases and J by 0 bases, with 13 bases between.

V gene TRBV14 combines with J gene TRBJ2-5, with 12 nucleotides matching TRBD2. The CDR3 contains 16 residues. Trimming took 5 bases from V and 11 from J; bases not matched to a gene: 15. Germline CDR1 reads SGHDN; CDR2 reads FVKESK. This CDR3 is CASSTRTSGEYNEQYF. Written as DNA, the CDR3 is TGTGCCAGCAGCACCCGGACTAGCGGGGAGTACAATGAGCAGTACTTC.

This rearrangement joins TRBV7-3 to TRBJ2-1; D is possibly TRBD1 (6 bases). The tail of the sequence fits TRBJ2-7 better, so the J call may be wrong. This CDR3 contains 13 residues. Germline V lookup: CDR1 SGHTA, CDR2 FQGTGA. The CDR3 sequence is CASSSDRYGQQYF. The CDR3 DNA reads TGTGCCAGCAGCTCCGACAGGTACGGTCAGCAGTACTTC.

The chain has TRBV20-1 and TRBJ1-2; D gene unclear. Germline CDR1 DFQATT, CDR2 SNEGSKA (reference sequence). This CDR3 has 12 residues. The ends were cut back, 3 bases at V and 2 bases at J, with 7 bases in the middle. The CDR3: CSASTVNYGYTF. CDR3 DNA sequence: TGCAGTGCTAGCACGGTCAACTATGGCTACACCTTC.

This clonotype was recorded a few times. V gene TRBV6-5 combines with J gene TRBJ1-2, with D uncertain. This CDR3 has 13 amino acids. Trimming removed 4 bases from V and 4 bases from J, with 10 bases in between. Germline values: CDR1 MNHEY, CDR2 SVGAGI. CDR3 protein: CASSLDGVYGYTF. CDR3 nucleotide sequence: TGTGCCAGCAGTTTGGACGGGGTCTATGGCTACACCTTC.

The rearrangement links TRBV21-1 to TRBJ2-7. TRBV21-1 has pseudogene status. The CDR3 length is 10 residues. The chain's CDR3 is CASMVTEQYF. Written as DNA, the CDR3 is TGTGCCAGCATGGTCACCGAGCAGTACTTC.

This chain links TRBV6-1 with TRBJ2-2; the D is unclear. V was clipped by 2 bases and J by 4 bases, with 8 bases between them. CDR1 is MNHNS, CDR2 SASEGT, per germline. The CDR3 covers 14 residues. The CDR3 protein is CASSELVLTGELFF. The CDR3 bases are TGTGCCAGCAGTGAATTGGTCCTCACCGGGGAGCTGTTTTTT.